The next 12 T cell receptor beta chains were all read from a single sample in a study of blood T cells in healthy people across ages. A second PCR of about 6 to 11 cycles used a sample-barcoded 5' primer and a J-beta primer mix. TCRdb fed the 5' RACE reads into MiXCR, producing one record per CDR3 protein. The sample has hundreds of thousands of distinct CDR3 sequences; 58% are singletons. The sequenced material came from blood. All receptors come from a man aged 30-40 years in good health.

There are many counts of this clonotype. The chain couples TRBV27 to TRBJ1-5, with 7 bases aligning to TRBD1. The length of the CDR3 is 16 residues. CDR1 and CDR2 from the germline V gene are MNHEY and SMNVEV (reference sequence). Trimming removed 0 bases from V and 4 bases from J; junction bases left unmatched: 6. The CDR3, as DNA: TGTGCCAGCAGTTTATCCGGCAGGGGGGTAAATCAGCCCCAGCATTTT. It specifies CASSLSGRGVNQPQHF.

The genes are TRBV10-3 and TRBJ2-1; tentative D call: TRBD2 (5 bases). Germline CDR1 and CDR2: ENHRY and SYGVKD. Trimming removed 10 bases from V and 2 bases from J, with 12 bases in between. This CDR3 spans 13 amino acids. The CDR3, as DNA: TGTGCCACCTACGGGGAGCCCTACAATGAGCAGTTCTTC. This translates into CATYGEPYNEQFF.

V and J are TRBV20-1 and TRBJ2-5, with D maybe TRBD2 (7 bases). Matching the DNA end better, TRBJ2-7 makes the J call doubtful. CDR1 and CDR2 (germline): DFQATT, SNEGSKA (reference sequence). This CDR3 is 14 amino acids long. This chain's CDR3 is CSAPRTAGNYEQYF. In DNA form, the CDR3 reads TGCAGTGCGCCCCGGACAGCGGGGAACTACGAGCAGTACTTC.

The chain uses TRBV3-1 and TRBJ1-2, with TRBD1 identical over 10 bases. V shed 8 bases, J shed 4 bases, and the junction held 7 bases outside the gene matches. Looked up from germline, CDR1 is LGHDT and CDR2 is YNNKEL (reference sequence). The CDR3 totals 14 residues. CDR3 bases: TGTGCCAGCGCTCCGGGACAGGGGACCTATGGCTACACCTTC. Translated: CASAPGQGTYGYTF.

This clonotype was detected only a few times. The J gene is TRBJ1-2, the V gene TRBV25-1, with D possibly being TRBD1 (5 bases). The CDR3 covers 13 residues. CDR1 is MGHDK, CDR2 SYGVNS, per germline. V lost 3 bases and J 1 base, leaving 6 bases between the germline ends. For the CDR3, the DNA is TGTGCCAGCAGTGACCAGGGTAACTATGGCTACACCTTC. This codes for CASSDQGNYGYTF.

The rearrangement links TRBV20-1 to TRBJ2-1, with TRBD2 identical over 7 bases. V trimming: 1 base; J trimming: 4 bases; junction bases outside the gene matches: 7. Germline CDR1 DFQATT, CDR2 SNEGSKA (reference sequence). This CDR3 spans 15 amino acids. The CDR3 region is CSARVDPAGYNEQFF. The CDR3 DNA sequence: TGCAGTGCTAGAGTTGATCCAGCGGGGTACAATGAGCAGTTCTTC.

The chain couples TRBV9 to TRBJ2-3; 11 nucleotides match TRBD2. With 4 bases clipped from V and 5 bases from J, the junction kept 9 bases outside the gene matches. The CDR3 is 16 residues long. Germline lookup yields CDR1 SGDLS and CDR2 YYNGEE. CDR3 nucleotide sequence: TGTGCCAGCAGCCCCACACTAGCGGGAGTGGGAGATACGCAGTATTTT. This gives the protein CASSPTLAGVGDTQYF.

The chain combines TRBV6-2 or TRBV6-3 with TRBJ1-5, with 7 bases lining up with TRBD1. V was clipped by 6 bases and J by 13 bases; unmatched bases: 12. Germline CDR1 MNHEY, CDR2 SVGEGT. The CDR3 contains 13 residues. As DNA, the CDR3 is TGTGCCAGCAGCTGGACAGGTCCATCAAATCAGCATTTT. This sequence encodes CASSWTGPSNQHF.

This chain links TRBV12-3 or TRBV12-4 with TRBJ2-7; no firm D call. TRBJ2-5 explains the end of the DNA better; the J call may be wrong. The CDR3 length is 13 residues. The CDR3 DNA sequence: TGTGCCAGCAGTTTTAATAGGGAACAGACCCAGTACTTC. Its translation: CASSFNREQTQYF.

This clonotype is a singleton in its sample. The chain carries TRBV9 and TRBJ2-1, with 7 bases matching TRBD1. The junction had 8 bases not matched to a gene; V was cut back by 7 bases and J by 4 bases. This CDR3 comprises 14 residues. CDR1 is SGDLS and CDR2 is YYNGEE in the germline V gene. The CDR3, as DNA: TGTGCCAGCTCCGGGACAGCGCATTACAATGAGCAGTTCTTC. Its protein product is CASSGTAHYNEQFF.

This clonotype was observed a few times. V and J are TRBV5-5 and TRBJ1-2; 10 bases map to TRBD1. V shed 4 bases and J 0 bases; nucleotides not matched to a gene: 15. CDR3 length: 19 residues. CDR1 and CDR2 (germline): SGHKS, YYEKEE (reference sequence). CDR3 region: CASSVDRGLHPPTNYGYTF. The CDR3 coding sequence is TGTGCCAGCAGCGTCGACAGGGGGCTACATCCCCCTACTAACTATGGCTACACCTTC. Full variable domain (rest looked up from reference TRBV5-5 and TRBJ1-2): DAGVTQSPTHLIKTRGQQVTLRCSPISGHKSVSWYQQVLGQGPQFIFQYYEKEERGRGNFPDRFSARQFPNYSSELNVNALLLGDSALYLCASSVDRGLHPPTNYGYTFGSGTRLTVV.

The J gene is TRBJ2-7, the V gene TRBV21-1; the table's D gene call, TRBD2, was not cross checked with the DNA. TRBV21-1 is tagged as a pseudogene. The CDR3 consists of 17 residues. The CDR3 loop reads CASSKGSVCLAGYEQYF. For the CDR3, the DNA is TGTGCCAGCAGCAAAGGTTCAGTTTGTCTAGCGGGCTACGAGCAGTACTTC.